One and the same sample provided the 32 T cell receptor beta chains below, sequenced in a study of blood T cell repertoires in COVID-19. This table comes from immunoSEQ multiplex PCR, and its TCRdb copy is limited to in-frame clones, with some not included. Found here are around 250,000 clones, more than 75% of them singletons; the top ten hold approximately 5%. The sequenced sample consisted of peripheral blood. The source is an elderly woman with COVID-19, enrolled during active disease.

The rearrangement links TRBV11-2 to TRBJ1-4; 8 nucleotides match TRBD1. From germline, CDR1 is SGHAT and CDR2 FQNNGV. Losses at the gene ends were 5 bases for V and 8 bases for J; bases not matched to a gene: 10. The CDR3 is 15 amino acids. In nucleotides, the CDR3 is TGTGCCAGCAGCCCAGTGGCAGGGGGCGGAGAAAAACTGTTTTTT. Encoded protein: CASSPVAGGGEKLFF.

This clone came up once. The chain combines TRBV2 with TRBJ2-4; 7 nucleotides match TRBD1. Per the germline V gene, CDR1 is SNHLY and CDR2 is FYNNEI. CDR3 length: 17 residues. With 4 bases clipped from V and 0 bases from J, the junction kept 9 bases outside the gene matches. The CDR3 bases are TGTGCCAGCAGTGCCCAGGGACAGCGACTAGCCAAAAACATTCAGTACTTC. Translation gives CASSAQGQRLAKNIQYF.

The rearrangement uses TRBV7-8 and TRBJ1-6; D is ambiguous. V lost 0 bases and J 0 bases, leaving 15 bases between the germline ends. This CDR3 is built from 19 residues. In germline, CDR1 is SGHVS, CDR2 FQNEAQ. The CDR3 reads CASSLAFSLGSSYNSPLHF. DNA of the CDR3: TGTGCCAGCAGCTTAGCGTTTTCCTTGGGGAGCTCCTATAATTCACCCCTCCACTTT.

As DNA, the CDR3 is TGTGCCAGCCAAGGACTAGCGGGTTATGAGCAGTTCTTC. This translates into CASQGLAGYEQFF. V and J are TRBV6-5 and TRBJ2-1, with 11 bases fitting TRBD2. The CDR3 is 13 residues long. Germline V gene sequence: CDR1 MNHEY, CDR2 SVGAGI. The V and J ends lost 8 bases and 8 bases, in that order; junction bases with no gene match: 5.

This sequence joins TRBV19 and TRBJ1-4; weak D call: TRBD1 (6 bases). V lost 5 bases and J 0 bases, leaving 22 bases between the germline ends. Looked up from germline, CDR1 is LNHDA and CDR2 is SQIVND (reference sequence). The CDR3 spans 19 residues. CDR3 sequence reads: CASSDPTGIGAPTNEKLFF. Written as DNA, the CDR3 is TGTGCCAGTAGTGACCCTACAGGGATTGGGGCGCCAACTAATGAAAAACTGTTTTTT.

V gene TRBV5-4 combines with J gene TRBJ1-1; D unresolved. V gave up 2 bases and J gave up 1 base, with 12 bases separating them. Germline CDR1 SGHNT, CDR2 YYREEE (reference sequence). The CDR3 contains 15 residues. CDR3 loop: CASSFGAIPNTEAFF. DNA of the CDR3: TGTGCCAGCAGCTTCGGAGCGATCCCGAACACTGAAGCTTTCTTT. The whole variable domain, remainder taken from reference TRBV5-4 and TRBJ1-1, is ETGVTQSPTHLIKTRGQQVTLRCSSQSGHNTVSWYQQALGQGPQFIFQYYREEENGRGNFPPRFSGLQFPNYSSELNVNALELDDSALYLCASSFGAIPNTEAFFGQGTRLTVV.

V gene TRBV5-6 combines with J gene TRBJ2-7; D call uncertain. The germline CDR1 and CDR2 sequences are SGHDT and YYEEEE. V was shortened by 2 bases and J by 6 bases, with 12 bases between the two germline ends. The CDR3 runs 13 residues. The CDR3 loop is CASSFGPSSEQYF. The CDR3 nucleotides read TGTGCCAGCAGCTTTGGCCCCTCTTCCGAGCAGTACTTC.

The CDR3 is CASGGRGEEQYF. In DNA, the CDR3 is TGTGCTAGTGGGGGCAGGGGTGAGGAGCAGTACTTC. The chain recombines TRBV12-5 with TRBJ2-7; perhaps TRBD1 as D (6 bases). Germline V gene sequence: CDR1 LGHNT, CDR2 FRNRAP. The CDR3 has 12 amino acids. V lost 6 bases and J 7 bases, leaving 13 bases between the germline ends.

The CDR3 reads CASSEGTTSNSPLHF. The CDR3 DNA sequence: TGTGCCAGCAGCGAGGGGACAACTAGTAATTCACCCCTCCACTTT. The rearrangement uses TRBV9 and TRBJ1-6; maybe TRBD1 (6 bases). Trimming pared 3 bases from V and 6 bases from J, leaving 13 bases between. Looked up from germline, CDR1 is SGDLS and CDR2 is YYNGEE. This CDR3 is 15 amino acids long.

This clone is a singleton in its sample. CDR3 DNA: TGTGCCAGCAGATTGGGGTTGGGGGGGAAAATAGATACGCAGTATTTT. As protein: CASRLGLGGKIDTQYF. This chain connects TRBV27 to TRBJ2-3, with 7 nucleotides matching TRBD2. Trimming cost V 6 bases and J 5 bases; bases outside gene matches: 14. The CDR3 is 16 residues long. Germline V gene lookup returns CDR1 MNHEY and CDR2 SMNVEV (reference sequence).

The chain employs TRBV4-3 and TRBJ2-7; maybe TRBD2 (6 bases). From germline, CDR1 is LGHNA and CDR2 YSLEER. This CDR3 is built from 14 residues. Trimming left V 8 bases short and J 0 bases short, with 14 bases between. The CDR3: CASCSGRSSYEQYF. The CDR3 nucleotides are TGCGCCAGCTGTTCAGGGAGGAGCTCCTACGAGCAGTACTTC.

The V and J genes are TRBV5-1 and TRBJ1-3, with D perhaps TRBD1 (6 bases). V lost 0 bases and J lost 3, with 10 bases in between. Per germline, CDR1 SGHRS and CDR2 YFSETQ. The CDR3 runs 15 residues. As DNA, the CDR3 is TGCGCCAGCAGCTTGGAGGGGACATATGGAAACACCATATATTTT. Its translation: CASSLEGTYGNTIYF.

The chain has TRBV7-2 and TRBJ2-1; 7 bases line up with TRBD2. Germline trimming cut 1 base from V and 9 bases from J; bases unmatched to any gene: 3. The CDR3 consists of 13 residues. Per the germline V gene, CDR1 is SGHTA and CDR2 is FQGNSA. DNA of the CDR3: TGTGCCAGCAGCTTAGGGTGGGGGGGTGAGCAGTTCTTC. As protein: CASSLGWGGEQFF.

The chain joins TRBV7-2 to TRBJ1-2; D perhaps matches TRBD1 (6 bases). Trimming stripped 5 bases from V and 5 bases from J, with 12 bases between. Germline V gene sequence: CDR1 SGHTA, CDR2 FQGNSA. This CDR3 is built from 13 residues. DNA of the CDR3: TGTGCCAGCAGCCCGGAGACAGGTTATGGCTACACCTTC. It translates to CASSPETGYGYTF.

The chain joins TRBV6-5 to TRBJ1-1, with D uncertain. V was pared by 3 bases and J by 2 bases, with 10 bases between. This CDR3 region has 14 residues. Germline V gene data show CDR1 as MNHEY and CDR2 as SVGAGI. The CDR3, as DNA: TGTGCCAGCAGTTATTCAGGATTAAACACTGAAGCTTTCTTT. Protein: CASSYSGLNTEAFF.

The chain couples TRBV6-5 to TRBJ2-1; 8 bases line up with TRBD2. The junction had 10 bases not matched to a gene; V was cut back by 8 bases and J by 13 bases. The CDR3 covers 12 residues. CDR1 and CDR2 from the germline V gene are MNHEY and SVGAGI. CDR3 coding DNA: TGTGCCAGCCGCAAGTCCGGGACTAGTCAGTTCTTC. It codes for CASRKSGTSQFF.

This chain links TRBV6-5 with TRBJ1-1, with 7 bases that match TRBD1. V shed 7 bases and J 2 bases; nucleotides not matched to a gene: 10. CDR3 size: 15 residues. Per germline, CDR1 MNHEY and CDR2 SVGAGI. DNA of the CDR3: TGTGCCAGCAATAGCCGGGGGACAGTCAACACTGAAGCTTTCTTT. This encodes CASNSRGTVNTEAFF.

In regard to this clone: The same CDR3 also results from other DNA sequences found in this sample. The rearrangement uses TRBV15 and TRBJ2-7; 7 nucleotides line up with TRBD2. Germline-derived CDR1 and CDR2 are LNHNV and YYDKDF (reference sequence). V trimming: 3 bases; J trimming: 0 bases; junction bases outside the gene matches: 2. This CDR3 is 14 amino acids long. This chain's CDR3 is CATSSGGSSYEQYF. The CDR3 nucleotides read TGTGCCACCAGCAGCGGGGGGAGCTCCTACGAGCAGTACTTC.

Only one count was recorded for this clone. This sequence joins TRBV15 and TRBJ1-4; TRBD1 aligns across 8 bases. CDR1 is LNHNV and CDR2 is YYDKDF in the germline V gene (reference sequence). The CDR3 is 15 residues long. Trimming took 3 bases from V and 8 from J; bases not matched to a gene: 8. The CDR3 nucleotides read TGTGCCACCAGCAGGTCGGACAGGGAAGGAGAAAAACTGTTTTTT. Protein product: CATSRSDREGEKLFF.

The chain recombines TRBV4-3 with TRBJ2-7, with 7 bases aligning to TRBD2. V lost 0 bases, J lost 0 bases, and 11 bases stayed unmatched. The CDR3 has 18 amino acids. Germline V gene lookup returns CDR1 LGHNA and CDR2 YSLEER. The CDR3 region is CASSQDLPHAGVSYEQYF. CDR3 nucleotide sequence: TGCGCCAGCAGCCAAGATCTTCCCCACGCGGGGGTCTCCTACGAGCAGTACTTC.

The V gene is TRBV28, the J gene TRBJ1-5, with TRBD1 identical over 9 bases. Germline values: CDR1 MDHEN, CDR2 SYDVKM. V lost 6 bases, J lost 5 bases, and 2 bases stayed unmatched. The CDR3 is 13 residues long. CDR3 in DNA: TGTGCCAGCAGGACAGGGGGGTATCAGCCCCAGCATTTT. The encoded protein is CASRTGGYQPQHF. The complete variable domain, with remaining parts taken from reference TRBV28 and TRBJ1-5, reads DVKVTQSSRYLVKRTGEKVFLECVQDMDHENMFWYRQDPGLGLRLIYFSYDVKMKEKGDIPEGYSVSREKKERFSLILESASTNQTSMYLCASRTGGYQPQHFGDGTRLSIL.

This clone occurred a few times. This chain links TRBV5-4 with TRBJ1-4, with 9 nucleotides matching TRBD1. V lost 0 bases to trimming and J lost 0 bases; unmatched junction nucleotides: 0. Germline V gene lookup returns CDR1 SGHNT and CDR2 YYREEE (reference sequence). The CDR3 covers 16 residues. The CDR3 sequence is CASSLGTGATNEKLFF. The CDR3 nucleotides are TGTGCCAGCAGCTTGGGGACAGGGGCAACTAATGAAAAACTGTTTTTT.

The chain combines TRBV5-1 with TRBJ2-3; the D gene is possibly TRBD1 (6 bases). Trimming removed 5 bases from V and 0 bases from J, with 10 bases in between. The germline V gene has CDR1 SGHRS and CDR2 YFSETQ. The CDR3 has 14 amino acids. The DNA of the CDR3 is TGCGCCAGCAGGACAGGACAGAGCACAGATACGCAGTATTTT. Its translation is CASRTGQSTDTQYF.

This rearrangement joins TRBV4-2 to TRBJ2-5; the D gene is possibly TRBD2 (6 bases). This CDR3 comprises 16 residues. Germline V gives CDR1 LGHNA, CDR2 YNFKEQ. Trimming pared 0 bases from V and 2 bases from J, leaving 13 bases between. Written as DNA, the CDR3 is TGTGCCAGCAGCCAAGATCTACGGGGGATTCAAGAGACCCAGTACTTC. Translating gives CASSQDLRGIQETQYF.

CDR3 sequence reads: CASGQVGFGEQFF. CDR3 DNA sequence: TGTGCCAGCGGACAGGTGGGGTTCGGTGAGCAGTTCTTC. J is TRBJ2-1 and V is TRBV3-1 (or the pseudogene TRBV3-2), with 7 bases fitting TRBD1. The CDR3 sequence is 13 residues long. V dropped 8 bases and J dropped 9; count of bases not matched to a gene: 10. CDR1 LGHDT and CDR2 YNNKEL come from the germline V gene (reference sequence).

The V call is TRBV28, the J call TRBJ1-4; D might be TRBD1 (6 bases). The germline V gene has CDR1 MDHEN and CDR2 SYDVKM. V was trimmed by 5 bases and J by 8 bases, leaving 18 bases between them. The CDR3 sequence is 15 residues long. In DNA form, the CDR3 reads TGTGCCAGCAGTCTTGGAACAGGGCCTTACGAAAAACTGTTTTTT. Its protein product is CASSLGTGPYEKLFF.

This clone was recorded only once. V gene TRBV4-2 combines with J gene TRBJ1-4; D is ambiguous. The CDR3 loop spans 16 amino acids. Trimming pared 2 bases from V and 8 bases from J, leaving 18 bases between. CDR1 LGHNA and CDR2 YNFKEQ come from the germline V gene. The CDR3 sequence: CASSQSLGGMKEKLFF. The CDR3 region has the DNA TGTGCCAGCAGCCAATCTCTGGGAGGGATGAAGGAAAAACTGTTTTTT.

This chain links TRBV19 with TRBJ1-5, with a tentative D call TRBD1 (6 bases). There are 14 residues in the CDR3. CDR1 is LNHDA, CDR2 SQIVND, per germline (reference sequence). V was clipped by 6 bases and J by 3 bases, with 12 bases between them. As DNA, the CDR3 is TGTGCCAGTAGCTTGGGACAAATCAATCAGCCCCAGCATTTT. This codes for CASSLGQINQPQHF.

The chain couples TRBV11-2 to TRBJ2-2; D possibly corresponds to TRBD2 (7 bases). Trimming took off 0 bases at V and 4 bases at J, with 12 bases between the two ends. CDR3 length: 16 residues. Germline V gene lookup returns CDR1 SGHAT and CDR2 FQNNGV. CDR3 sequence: CASSLEGGAGTGELFF. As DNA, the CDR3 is TGTGCCAGCAGCTTAGAAGGGGGGGCGGGCACCGGGGAGCTGTTTTTT.

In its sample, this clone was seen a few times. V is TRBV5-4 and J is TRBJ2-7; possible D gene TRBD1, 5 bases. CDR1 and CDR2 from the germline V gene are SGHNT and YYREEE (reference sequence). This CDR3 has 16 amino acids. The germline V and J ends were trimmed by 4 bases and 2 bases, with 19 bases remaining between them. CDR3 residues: CASSPSLTDRAYEQYF. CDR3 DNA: TGTGCCAGCAGCCCGTCCCTAACCGACAGAGCCTACGAGCAGTACTTC. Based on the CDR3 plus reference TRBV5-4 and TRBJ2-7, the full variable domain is ETGVTQSPTHLIKTRGQQVTLRCSSQSGHNTVSWYQQALGQGPQFIFQYYREEENGRGNFPPRFSGLQFPNYSSELNVNALELDDSALYLCASSPSLTDRAYEQYFGPGTRLTVT.

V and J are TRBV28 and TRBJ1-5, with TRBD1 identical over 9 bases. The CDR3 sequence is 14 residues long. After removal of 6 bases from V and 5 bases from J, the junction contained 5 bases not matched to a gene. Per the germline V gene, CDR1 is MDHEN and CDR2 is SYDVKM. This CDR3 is CASSLDRGDQPQHF. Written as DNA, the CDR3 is TGTGCCAGCAGCCTGGACAGGGGTGATCAGCCCCAGCATTTT.

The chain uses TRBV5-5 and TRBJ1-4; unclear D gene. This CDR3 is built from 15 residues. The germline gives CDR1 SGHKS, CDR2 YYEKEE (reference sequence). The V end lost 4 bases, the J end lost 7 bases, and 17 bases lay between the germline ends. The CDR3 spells CASSRLEGRVEKLFF. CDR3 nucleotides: TGTGCCAGCAGCCGCTTGGAGGGAAGGGTTGAAAAACTGTTTTTT. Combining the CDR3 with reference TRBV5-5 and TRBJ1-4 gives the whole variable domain DAGVTQSPTHLIKTRGQQVTLRCSPISGHKSVSWYQQVLGQGPQFIFQYYEKEERGRGNFPDRFSARQFPNYSSELNVNALLLGDSALYLCASSRLEGRVEKLFFGSGTQLSVL.